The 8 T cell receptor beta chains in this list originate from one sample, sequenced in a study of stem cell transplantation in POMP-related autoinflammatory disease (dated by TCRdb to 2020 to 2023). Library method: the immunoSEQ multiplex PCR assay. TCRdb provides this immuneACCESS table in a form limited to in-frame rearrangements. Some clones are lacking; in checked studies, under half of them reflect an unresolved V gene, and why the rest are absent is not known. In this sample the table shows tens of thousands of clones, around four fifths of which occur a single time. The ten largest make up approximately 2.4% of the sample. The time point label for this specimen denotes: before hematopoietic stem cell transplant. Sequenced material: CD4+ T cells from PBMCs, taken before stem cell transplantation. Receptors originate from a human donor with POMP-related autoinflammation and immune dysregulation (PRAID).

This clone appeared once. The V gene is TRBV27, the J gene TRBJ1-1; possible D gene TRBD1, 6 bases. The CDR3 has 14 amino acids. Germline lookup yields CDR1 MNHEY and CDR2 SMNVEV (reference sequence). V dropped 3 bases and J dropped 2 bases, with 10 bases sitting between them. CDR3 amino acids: CASSFTGTNTEAFF. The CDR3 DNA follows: TGTGCCAGCAGTTTTACGGGGACAAACACTGAAGCTTTCTTT.

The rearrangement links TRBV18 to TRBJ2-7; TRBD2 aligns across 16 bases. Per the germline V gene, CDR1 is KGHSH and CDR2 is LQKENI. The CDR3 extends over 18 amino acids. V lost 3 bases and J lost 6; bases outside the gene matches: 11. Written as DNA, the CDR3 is TGTGCCAGCTCACCCCGGGGACTAGCGGGAGGGTTGGCTTCCGAGCAGTACTTC. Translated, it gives CASSPRGLAGGLASEQYF.

DNA for the CDR3: TGTGCCAGCAGCCCCTCGCGCTCTGGGGCCAACGTCCTGACTTTC. Translated: CASSPSRSGANVLTF. V gene TRBV11-2 combines with J gene TRBJ2-6, with no clear D. The germline gives CDR1 SGHAT, CDR2 FQNNGV. Trimming shortened V by 5 bases and J by 0 bases, and 8 bases separated the two germline ends. The CDR3 sequence is 15 residues long.

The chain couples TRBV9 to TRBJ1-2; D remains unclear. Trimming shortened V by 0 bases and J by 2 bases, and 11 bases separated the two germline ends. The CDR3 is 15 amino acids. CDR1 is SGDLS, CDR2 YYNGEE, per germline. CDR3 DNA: TGTGCCAGCAGCGTAGAAGTGGCCGGAAACTATGGCTACACCTTC. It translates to CASSVEVAGNYGYTF. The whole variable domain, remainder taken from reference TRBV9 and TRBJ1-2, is DSGVTQTPKHLITATGQRVTLRCSPRSGDLSVYWYQQSLDQGLQFLIQYYNGEERAKGNILERFSAQQFPDLHSELNLSSLELGDSALYFCASSVEVAGNYGYTFGSGTRLTVV.

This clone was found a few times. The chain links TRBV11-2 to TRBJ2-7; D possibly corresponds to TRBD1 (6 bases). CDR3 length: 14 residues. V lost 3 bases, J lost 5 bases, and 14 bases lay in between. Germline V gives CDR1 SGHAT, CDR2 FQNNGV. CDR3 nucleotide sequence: TGTGCCAGCAGCTTCCGACAGGTGCATCACGAGCAGTACTTC. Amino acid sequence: CASSFRQVHHEQYF.

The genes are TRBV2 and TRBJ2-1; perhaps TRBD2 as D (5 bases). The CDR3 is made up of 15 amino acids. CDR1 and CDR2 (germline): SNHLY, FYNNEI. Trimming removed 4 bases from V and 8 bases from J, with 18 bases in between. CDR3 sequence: CASSGSTRYGHEQFF. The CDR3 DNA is TGTGCCAGCAGTGGGTCAACTAGGTATGGGCATGAGCAGTTCTTC.

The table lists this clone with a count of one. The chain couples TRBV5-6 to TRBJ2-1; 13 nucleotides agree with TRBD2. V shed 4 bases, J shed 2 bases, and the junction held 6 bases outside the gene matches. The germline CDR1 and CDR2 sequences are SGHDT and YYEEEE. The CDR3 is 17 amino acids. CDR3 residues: CASSVSGTSGAYNEQFF. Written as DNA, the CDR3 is TGTGCCAGCAGCGTCTCCGGGACTAGCGGGGCCTACAATGAGCAGTTCTTC.

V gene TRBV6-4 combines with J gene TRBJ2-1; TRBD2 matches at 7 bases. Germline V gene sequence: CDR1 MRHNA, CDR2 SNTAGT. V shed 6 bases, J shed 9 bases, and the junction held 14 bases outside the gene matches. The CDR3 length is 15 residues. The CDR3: CASRALARECLEQFF. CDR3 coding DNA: TGTGCCAGCAGGGCACTAGCGCGGGAGTGCCTTGAGCAGTTCTTC.